Listed below are T cell receptor beta chains from one sample, sequenced in a study of blood T cell repertoires in COVID-19. Sequencing used immunoSEQ multiplex PCR; TCRdb keeps in-frame clones, though not all of them. The table includes approximately 470,000 clones, 87% detected once. Sequencing was carried out using PBMCs or T cells enriched from blood (not recorded which). The receptors derive from a woman under 30 who had recovered from COVID-19. Each CDR3 is given with its conserved first and last residue. A D gene is named only where the DNA matches it firmly. The size entry is marked missing in some rows and otherwise reads once, few, many or a size class.

clone size: NA; D gene: TRBD1; J gene: TRBJ1-2; V gene: TRBV3-1/TRBV3-2; CDR3 protein: CASSLTDRESYGYTF; CDR3 DNA: TGTGCCAGCAGCCTAACGGACAGGGAGAGCTATGGCTACACCTTC
clone size: NA; D gene: NA; J gene: TRBJ1-2; V gene: TRBV3-1/TRBV3-2; CDR3 protein: CASSRTDPGNYGYTF; CDR3 DNA: TGTGCCAGCAGCCGAACGGATCCAGGAAACTATGGCTACACCTTC
clone size: NA; D gene: NA; J gene: TRBJ2-7; V gene: TRBV7-8; CDR3 protein: CASSSQGGSSYEQYF; CDR3 DNA: TGTGCCAGCAGCTCCCAGGGGGGTAGCTCCTACGAGCAGTACTTC
clone size: NA; D gene: NA; J gene: TRBJ1-1; V gene: TRBV10-3; CDR3 protein: CATTRGGDTEAFF; CDR3 DNA: TGTGCCACCACCCGAGGCGGGGACACTGAAGCTTTCTTT
clone size: NA; D gene: NA; J gene: TRBJ1-2; V gene: TRBV6-5; CDR3 protein: CASSYKGRGDYGYTF; CDR3 DNA: TGTGCCAGCAGTTACAAGGGCAGGGGCGACTATGGCTACACCTTC
clone size: NA; D gene: NA; J gene: TRBJ2-5; V gene: TRBV28; CDR3 protein: CASRPLGASQETQYF; CDR3 DNA: TGTGCCAGCAGACCACTGGGAGCTTCCCAAGAGACCCAGTACTTC
clone size: NA; D gene: NA; J gene: TRBJ1-1; V gene: TRBV5-6; CDR3 protein: CASSSLGRGITMNTEAFF; CDR3 DNA: TGTGCCAGCAGCTCCCTAGGGCGGGGGATAACTATGAACACTGAAGCTTTCTTT
clone size: many; D gene: TRBD1; J gene: TRBJ1-1; V gene: TRBV6-5; CDR3 protein: CASSYGLQGALTEAFF; CDR3 DNA: TGTGCCAGCAGTTACGGACTACAGGGGGCCCTCACTGAAGCTTTCTTT
clone size: NA; D gene: TRBD1; J gene: TRBJ1-1; V gene: TRBV5-8; CDR3 protein: CASSLRDSTEAFF; CDR3 DNA: TGTGCCAGCAGCTTGCGGGACAGCACTGAAGCTTTCTTT
clone size: NA; D gene: TRBD1; J gene: TRBJ2-7; V gene: TRBV30; CDR3 protein: CAWIPLGTALYEQYF; CDR3 DNA: TGTGCCTGGATCCCCCTCGGGACAGCACTTTACGAGCAGTACTTC
clone size: once; D gene: TRBD1; J gene: TRBJ1-6; V gene: TRBV10-3; CDR3 protein: CAISLTGEDSPLHF; CDR3 DNA: TGTGCCATCAGTTTGACAGGGGAGGATTCACCCCTCCACTTT
clone size: NA; D gene: NA; J gene: TRBJ2-2; V gene: TRBV6-5; CDR3 protein: CASSSVSPGELFF; CDR3 DNA: TGTGCCAGCAGTTCCGTTTCCCCCGGGGAGCTGTTTTTT
clone size: NA; D gene: TRBD1; J gene: TRBJ2-7; V gene: TRBV5-1; CDR3 protein: CASSPGQGVDEQYF; CDR3 DNA: TGCGCCAGCAGCCCCGGACAGGGAGTGGACGAGCAGTACTTC
clone size: once; D gene: TRBD2; J gene: TRBJ2-5; V gene: TRBV29-1; CDR3 protein: CSVARGGAQETQYF; CDR3 DNA: TGCAGCGTTGCGCGCGGGGGGGCCCAAGAGACCCAGTACTTC
clone size: NA; D gene: TRBD1; J gene: TRBJ1-2; V gene: TRBV7-9; CDR3 protein: CASSLLGQGDGYTF; CDR3 DNA: TGTGCCAGCAGCTTACTGGGACAGGGGGATGGCTACACCTTC
clone size: NA; D gene: TRBD2; J gene: TRBJ2-3; V gene: TRBV18; CDR3 protein: CASSPLAGQDTQYF; CDR3 DNA: TGTGCCAGCTCACCACTAGCGGGGCAAGATACGCAGTATTTT
clone size: NA; D gene: TRBD2; J gene: TRBJ2-3; V gene: TRBV2; CDR3 protein: CASSELAGGPSQDTQYF; CDR3 DNA: TGTGCCAGCAGTGAGCTAGCGGGGGGGCCAAGTCAAGATACGCAGTATTTT
clone size: NA; D gene: NA; J gene: TRBJ2-7; V gene: TRBV4-1; CDR3 protein: CASSQGTVDYEQYF; CDR3 DNA: TGCGCCAGCAGCCAAGGGACAGTCGACTACGAGCAGTACTTC
clone size: NA; D gene: TRBD2; J gene: TRBJ2-7; V gene: TRBV5-1; CDR3 protein: CASSTRTSGGADSYEQYF; CDR3 DNA: TGCGCCAGCAGCACAAGGACTAGCGGGGGGGCTGACTCCTACGAGCAGTACTTC
clone size: NA; D gene: NA; J gene: TRBJ2-1; V gene: TRBV5-1; CDR3 protein: CASSLADSYNEQFF; CDR3 DNA: TGCGCCAGCAGCTTGGCTGACAGCTACAATGAGCAGTTCTTC
clone size: NA; D gene: NA; J gene: TRBJ2-7; V gene: TRBV5-1; CDR3 protein: CASSWAGSYEQYF; CDR3 DNA: TGCGCCAGCAGCTGGGCCGGCTCCTACGAGCAGTACTTC
clone size: NA; D gene: NA; J gene: TRBJ1-1; V gene: TRBV2; CDR3 protein: CASSDNMNTEAFF; CDR3 DNA: TGTGCCAGCAGCGATAACATGAACACTGAAGCTTTCTTT
clone size: NA; D gene: NA; J gene: TRBJ1-1; V gene: TRBV12-5; CDR3 protein: CASDSDRSYTEAFF; CDR3 DNA: TGTGCTAGTGACTCCGACAGGTCTTACACTGAAGCTTTCTTT
clone size: NA; D gene: NA; J gene: TRBJ1-6; V gene: TRBV3-1/TRBV3-2; CDR3 protein: CASSSYDSFNNSPLHF; CDR3 DNA: TGTGCCAGCAGCTCTTACGACAGTTTCAATAATTCACCCCTCCACTTT
clone size: NA; D gene: NA; J gene: TRBJ1-1; V gene: TRBV30; CDR3 protein: CAWTRSANTEAFF; CDR3 DNA: TGTGCCTGGACCAGGTCGGCGAACACTGAAGCTTTCTTT
clone size: NA; D gene: TRBD2; J gene: TRBJ2-1; V gene: TRBV6-2/TRBV6-3; CDR3 protein: CASSYAGGAYNEQFF; CDR3 DNA: TGTGCCAGCAGTTATGCGGGGGGTGCCTACAATGAGCAGTTCTTC
clone size: NA; D gene: TRBD1; J gene: TRBJ1-6; V gene: TRBV19; CDR3 protein: CASSILGQGNSPLHF; CDR3 DNA: TGTGCCAGTAGTATACTCGGACAGGGTAATTCACCCCTCCACTTT
clone size: few; D gene: TRBD1; J gene: TRBJ1-4; V gene: TRBV30; CDR3 protein: CAWRSGGNNEKLFF; CDR3 DNA: TGTGCCTGGAGATCAGGGGGCAATAATGAAAAACTGTTTTTT
clone size: NA; D gene: NA; J gene: TRBJ2-1; V gene: TRBV5-1; CDR3 protein: CASSLGPFEEYNEQFF; CDR3 DNA: TGCGCCAGCAGCTTGGGTCCTTTCGAGGAATACAATGAGCAGTTCTTC
clone size: NA; D gene: TRBD2; J gene: TRBJ2-7; V gene: TRBV14; CDR3 protein: CASSRPGLAGDEQYF; CDR3 DNA: TGTGCCAGCAGCCGCCCAGGACTAGCGGGGGACGAGCAGTACTTC
clone size: NA; D gene: NA; J gene: TRBJ1-5; V gene: TRBV6-6; CDR3 protein: CASSYGLKGNQPQHF; CDR3 DNA: TGTGCCAGCAGTTACGGGCTGAAGGGCAATCAGCCCCAGCATTTT
clone size: NA; D gene: TRBD1; J gene: TRBJ1-2; V gene: TRBV16; CDR3 protein: CASSQSIGDRTNYGYTF; CDR3 DNA: TGTGCCAGCAGCCAATCCATAGGGGACAGGACCAACTATGGCTACACCTTC
clone size: NA; D gene: NA; J gene: TRBJ1-4; V gene: TRBV20-1; CDR3 protein: CSASTGSEKLFF; CDR3 DNA: TGCAGTGCTAGTACAGGCAGTGAAAAACTGTTTTTT
clone size: NA; D gene: TRBD1; J gene: TRBJ2-7; V gene: TRBV28; CDR3 protein: CASSLSTGKSNNEQYF; CDR3 DNA: TGTGCCAGCAGTTTATCGACAGGGAAGAGTAACAACGAGCAGTACTTC
clone size: once; D gene: TRBD1; J gene: TRBJ1-4; V gene: TRBV7-9; CDR3 protein: CASSIDRVLFF; CDR3 DNA: TGTGCCAGCAGCATCGACAGGGTACTGTTTTTT
clone size: NA; D gene: NA; J gene: TRBJ2-7; V gene: TRBV3-1/TRBV3-2; CDR3 protein: CASSPVGPGIPYEQYF; CDR3 DNA: TGTGCCAGCAGCCCGGTCGGGCCAGGGATCCCCTACGAGCAGTACTTC
clone size: NA; D gene: NA; J gene: TRBJ2-2; V gene: TRBV7-8; CDR3 protein: CASSLQGSGIAGELFF; CDR3 DNA: TGTGCCAGCAGCTTACAGGGGTCAGGGATCGCCGGGGAGCTGTTTTTT
clone size: NA; D gene: TRBD2; J gene: TRBJ2-3; V gene: TRBV11-2; CDR3 protein: CASSLGRTSGGDTQYF; CDR3 DNA: TGTGCCAGCAGCTTAGGGCGGACTAGCGGGGGGGATACGCAGTATTTT
clone size: NA; D gene: NA; J gene: TRBJ2-2; V gene: TRBV30; CDR3 protein: CGAGQPTNTGELFF; CDR3 DNA: TGTGGTGCGGGACAGCCAACGAACACCGGGGAGCTGTTTTTT
clone size: NA; D gene: NA; J gene: TRBJ1-1; V gene: TRBV6-6; CDR3 protein: CASSYGGVETEAFF; CDR3 DNA: TGTGCCAGCAGTTACGGCGGGGTTGAGACTGAAGCTTTCTTT